This T cell receptor (beta chain) was captured in a study of lymphopenia after photon versus proton radiotherapy. Study results and caveats: Post-nadir diversity loss with photons came from oligoclonal expansion, particularly CD8+ Temra cells. Under photons, naive T cells and diversity fell while effector/memory populations rose. Better survival with proton therapy was suggested as possible, not demonstrated.

Comment on this clone: The target antigen is unknown.

Method: immunoSEQ multiplex PCR; TCRdb's copy keeps in-frame clones and lacks some. This sample carries 60,000 to 75,000 clones, approximately 83% of them seen once, and the ten largest clones take about 2.3%. CDR1 SEHNR and CDR2 FQNEAQ come from the germline V gene (reference sequence). Trimming removed 3 bases at V and 8 bases at J, with 22 bases between. This CDR3 region has 16 residues. This chain links TRBV7-9 with TRBJ1-2; D is perhaps TRBD1 (5 bases). The specimen was peripheral blood, collected from a patient treated with photon-based radiotherapy. The source of this sequence is a middle-aged man with gastric cancer. CDR3: CASSFLDSLSLLGYTF. CDR3 bases: TGTGCCAGCAGCTTCCTAGACAGTCTATCTCTACTAGGCTACACCTTC.